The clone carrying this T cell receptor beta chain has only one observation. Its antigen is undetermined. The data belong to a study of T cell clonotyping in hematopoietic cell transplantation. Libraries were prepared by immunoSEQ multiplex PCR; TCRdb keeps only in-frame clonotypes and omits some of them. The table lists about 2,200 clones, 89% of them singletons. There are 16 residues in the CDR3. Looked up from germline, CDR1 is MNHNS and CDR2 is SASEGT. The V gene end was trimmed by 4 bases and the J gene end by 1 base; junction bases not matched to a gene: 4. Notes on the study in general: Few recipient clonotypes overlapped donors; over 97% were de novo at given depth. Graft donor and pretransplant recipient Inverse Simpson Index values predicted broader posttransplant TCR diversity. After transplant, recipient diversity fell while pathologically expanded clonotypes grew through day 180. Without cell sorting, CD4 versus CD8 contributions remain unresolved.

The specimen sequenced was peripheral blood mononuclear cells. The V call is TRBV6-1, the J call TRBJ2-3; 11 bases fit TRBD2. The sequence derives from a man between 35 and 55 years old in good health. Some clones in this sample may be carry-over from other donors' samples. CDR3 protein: CASSGPGLAGTDTQYF. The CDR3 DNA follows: TGTGCCAGCAGTGGCCCGGGACTAGCGGGCACAGATACGCAGTATTTT.